The 8 T cell receptor beta chains listed next were all sequenced from one sample in a study of identical twins. TCRdb ran MiXCR on the 5' RACE reads and lists one entry per CDR3 protein. The sample contains nearly 900,000 distinct CDR3 sequences, about 12% of which appear only once. The sample also formed part of further work on yellow fever vaccine responses in identical twins.

Sequencing was done on a sample of PBMCs. These receptors originate from a young woman in good health.

The CDR3: CSAFIGQGPDTQYF. As DNA, the CDR3 is TGCAGTGCCTTTATTGGACAGGGCCCAGATACGCAGTATTTT. The chain links TRBV20-1 to TRBJ2-3; 8 bases map to TRBD1. V lost 6 bases and J lost 4; bases outside the gene matches: 9. Germline CDR1 is DFQATT and CDR2 is SNEGSKA (reference sequence). This CDR3 has 14 residues.

In its sample, this clonotype was seen a few times. The chain is built from TRBV3-1 and TRBJ2-2; no reliable D call. The CDR3 has 20 amino acids. Germline V gene lookup returns CDR1 LGHDT and CDR2 YNNKEL (reference sequence). Trimming removed 0 bases at V and 4 bases at J, with 24 bases between. CDR3 amino acids: CASSQEVSAGVSGATGELFF. The CDR3 region has the DNA TGTGCCAGCAGCCAAGAAGTATCAGCCGGAGTTTCAGGTGCCACCGGGGAGCTGTTTTTT.

This clonotype was counted a few times. The rearrangement links TRBV7-2 to TRBJ2-5, with a tentative D call TRBD2 (5 bases). Trimming removed 3 bases at V and 5 bases at J, with 13 bases between. Germline CDR1 and CDR2: SGHTA and FQGNSA. This CDR3 is built from 14 residues. The CDR3 DNA reads TGTGCCAGCAGCTTGTGGACTGGTGCGGAGACCCAGTACTTC. This translates into CASSLWTGAETQYF.

This clonotype has only a few counts. The gene calls are TRBV7-7 and TRBJ2-7; 8 bases align to TRBD1. The germline V gene encodes CDR1 SSHAT and CDR2 FNYEAQ (reference sequence). Unmatched junction bases numbered 4, after V lost 4 bases and J lost 5 bases. This CDR3 is 13 amino acids long. Here the CDR3 DNA reads TGTGCCAGCAGCTCAGACAGGGGCCACGAGCAGTACTTC. This encodes CASSSDRGHEQYF.

This clonotype showed up just a few times. The chain employs TRBV29-1 and TRBJ2-1, with TRBD1 as a possible D gene (6 bases). Germline CDR1 SQVTM, CDR2 ANQGSEA. The CDR3 is 14 amino acids. V lost 6 bases to trimming and J lost 0 bases, with 12 bases between them. This chain's CDR3 is CSVEGESSYNEQFF. In DNA, the CDR3 is TGCAGCGTCGAGGGGGAAAGCTCCTACAATGAGCAGTTCTTC.

This clonotype was counted only a few times. The chain joins TRBV29-1 to TRBJ2-3; 7 bases are shared with TRBD2. The CDR3 loop spans 17 amino acids. V lost 5 bases and J lost 3; bases outside the gene matches: 17. Per germline, CDR1 SQVTM and CDR2 ANQGSEA. CDR3 sequence: CSVNAFGGGGRTDTQYF. The CDR3 region has the DNA TGCAGCGTTAACGCTTTCGGCGGGGGAGGTCGTACAGATACGCAGTATTTT.

This clonotype occurred many times. The chain is built from TRBV5-1 and TRBJ2-2, with D possibly TRBD2 on 6 matching bases. The CDR3 contains 15 residues. Trimming took off 4 bases at V and 0 bases at J, with 10 bases between the two ends. Germline values: CDR1 SGHRS, CDR2 YFSETQ. CDR3 DNA: TGCGCCAGCAGCACGGGACTGACGAACACCGGGGAGCTGTTTTTT. This translates into CASSTGLTNTGELFF.

This clonotype was found many times. The chain recombines TRBV10-3 with TRBJ2-3; TRBD2 aligns across 12 bases. Per the germline V gene, CDR1 is ENHRY and CDR2 is SYGVKD. Germline trimming cut 11 bases from V and 4 bases from J; bases unmatched to any gene: 7. This CDR3 is built from 14 residues. The CDR3 DNA sequence: TGTGCCCTTTCGACTAGCGGGAGTGCAGATACGCAGTATTTT. It codes for CALSTSGSADTQYF.